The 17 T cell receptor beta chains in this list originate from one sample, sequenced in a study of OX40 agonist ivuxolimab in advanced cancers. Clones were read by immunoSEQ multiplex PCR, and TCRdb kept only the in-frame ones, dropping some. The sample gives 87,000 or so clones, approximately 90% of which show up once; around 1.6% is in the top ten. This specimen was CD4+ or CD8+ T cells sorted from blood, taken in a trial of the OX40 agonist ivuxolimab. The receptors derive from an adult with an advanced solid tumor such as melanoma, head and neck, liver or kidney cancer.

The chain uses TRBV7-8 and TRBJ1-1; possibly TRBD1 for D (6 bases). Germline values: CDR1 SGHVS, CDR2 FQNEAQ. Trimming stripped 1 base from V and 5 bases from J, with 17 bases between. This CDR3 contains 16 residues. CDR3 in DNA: TGTGCCAGCAGCTTAGTCTCTGGCAGGGGAGAGACTGAAGCTTTCTTT. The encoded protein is CASSLVSGRGETEAFF.

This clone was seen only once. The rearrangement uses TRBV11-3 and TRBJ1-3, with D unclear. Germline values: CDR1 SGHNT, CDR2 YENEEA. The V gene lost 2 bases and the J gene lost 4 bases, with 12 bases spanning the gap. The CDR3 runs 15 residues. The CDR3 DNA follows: TGTGCCAGCAGCTTATCATCGGGGTCGGGAAACACCATATATTTT. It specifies CASSLSSGSGNTIYF.

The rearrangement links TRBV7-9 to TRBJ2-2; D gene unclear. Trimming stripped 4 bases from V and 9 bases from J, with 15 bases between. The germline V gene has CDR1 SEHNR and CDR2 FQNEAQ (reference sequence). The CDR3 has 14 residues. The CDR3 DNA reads TGTGCCAGCAGCTATGGTTGGGCAAACCGGGAGCTGTTTTTT. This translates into CASSYGWANRELFF.

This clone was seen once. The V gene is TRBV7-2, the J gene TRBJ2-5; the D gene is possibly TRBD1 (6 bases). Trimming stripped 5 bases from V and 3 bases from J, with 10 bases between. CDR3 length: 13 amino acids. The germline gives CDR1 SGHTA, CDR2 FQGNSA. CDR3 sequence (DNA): TGTGCCAGCAGCCGCAGGGGAGAAGAGACCCAGTACTTC. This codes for CASSRRGEETQYF.

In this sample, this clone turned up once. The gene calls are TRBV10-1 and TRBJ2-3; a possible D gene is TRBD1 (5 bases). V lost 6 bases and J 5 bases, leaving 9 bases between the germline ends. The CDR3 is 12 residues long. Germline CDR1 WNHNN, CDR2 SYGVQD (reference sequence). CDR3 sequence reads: CASSRDKDTQYF. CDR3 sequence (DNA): TGCGCCAGCAGCAGGGATAAAGATACGCAGTATTTT.

The chain's CDR3 is CASRLDRGPANEKLFF. CDR3 in DNA: TGTGCCAGCAGACTGGACAGGGGTCCAGCTAATGAAAAACTGTTTTTT. The chain joins TRBV2 to TRBJ1-4; 9 bases match TRBD1. The CDR3 extends over 16 amino acids. Per germline, CDR1 SNHLY and CDR2 FYNNEI. With 6 bases clipped from V and 3 bases from J, the junction kept 8 bases outside the gene matches.

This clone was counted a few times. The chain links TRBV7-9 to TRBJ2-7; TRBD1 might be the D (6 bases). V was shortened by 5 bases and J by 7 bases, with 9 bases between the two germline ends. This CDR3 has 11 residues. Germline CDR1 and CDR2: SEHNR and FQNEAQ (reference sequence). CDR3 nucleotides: TGTGCCAGCAGCCGAACAGGGGAGCAGTACTTC. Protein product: CASSRTGEQYF.

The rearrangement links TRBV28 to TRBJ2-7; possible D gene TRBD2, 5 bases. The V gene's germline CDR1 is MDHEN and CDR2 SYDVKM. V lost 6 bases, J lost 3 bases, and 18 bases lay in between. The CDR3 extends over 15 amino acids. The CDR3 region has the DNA TGTGCCAGCAGCCTCGGGGATAGGAACAGCTACGAGCAGTACTTC. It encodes CASSLGDRNSYEQYF.

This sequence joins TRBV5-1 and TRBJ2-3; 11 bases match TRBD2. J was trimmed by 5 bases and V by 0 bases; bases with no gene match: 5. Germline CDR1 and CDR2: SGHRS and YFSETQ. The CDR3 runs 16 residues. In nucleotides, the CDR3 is TGCGCCAGCAGCTTGGTCGGGACTAGCGGTGGAGATACGCAGTATTTT. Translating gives CASSLVGTSGGDTQYF.

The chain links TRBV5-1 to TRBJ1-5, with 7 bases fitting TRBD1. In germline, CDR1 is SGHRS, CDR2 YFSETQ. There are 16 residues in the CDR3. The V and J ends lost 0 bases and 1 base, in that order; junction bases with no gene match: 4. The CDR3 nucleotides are TGCGCCAGCAGCTTGGGAGGGGGCGCGAGCAATCAGCCCCAGCATTTT. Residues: CASSLGGGASNQPQHF.

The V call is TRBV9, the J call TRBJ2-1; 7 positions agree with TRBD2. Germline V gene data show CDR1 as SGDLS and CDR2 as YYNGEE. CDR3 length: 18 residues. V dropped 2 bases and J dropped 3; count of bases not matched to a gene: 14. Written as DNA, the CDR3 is TGTGCCAGCAGCGTCCTACCCTTAGCGCGGGGGAACTACAATGAGCAGTTCTTC. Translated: CASSVLPLARGNYNEQFF.

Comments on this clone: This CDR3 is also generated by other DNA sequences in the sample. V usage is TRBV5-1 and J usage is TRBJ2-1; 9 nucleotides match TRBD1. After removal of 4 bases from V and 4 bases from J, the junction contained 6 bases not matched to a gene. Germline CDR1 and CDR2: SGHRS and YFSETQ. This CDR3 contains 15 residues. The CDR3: CASSLGQGRYNEQFF. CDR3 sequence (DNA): TGCGCCAGCAGCCTCGGACAGGGGAGGTACAATGAGCAGTTCTTC.

The CDR3 nucleotides read TGTGCCAGCAGTTTTCGATCCCTGGGAGGTATGAACACTGAAGCTTTCTTT. Translation gives CASSFRSLGGMNTEAFF. This chain links TRBV7-6 with TRBJ1-1; D gene unclear. In germline, CDR1 is SGHVS, CDR2 FNYEAQ. The ends were cut back, 6 bases at V and 0 bases at J, with 20 bases in the middle. The CDR3 is 17 residues long.

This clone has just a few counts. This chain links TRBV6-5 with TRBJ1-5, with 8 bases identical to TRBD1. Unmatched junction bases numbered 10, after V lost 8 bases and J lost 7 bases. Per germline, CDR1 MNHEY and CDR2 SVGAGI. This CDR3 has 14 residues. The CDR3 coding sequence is TGTGCCAGCGCAAACCGACAGGGGTTCCAGCCCCAGCATTTT. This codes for CASANRQGFQPQHF.

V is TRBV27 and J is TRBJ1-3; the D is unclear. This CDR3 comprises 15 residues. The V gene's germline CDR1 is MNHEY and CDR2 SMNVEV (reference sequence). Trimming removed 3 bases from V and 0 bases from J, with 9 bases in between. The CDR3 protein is CASSFDGNSGNTIYF. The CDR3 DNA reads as TGTGCCAGCAGTTTCGACGGGAACTCTGGAAACACCATATATTTT.

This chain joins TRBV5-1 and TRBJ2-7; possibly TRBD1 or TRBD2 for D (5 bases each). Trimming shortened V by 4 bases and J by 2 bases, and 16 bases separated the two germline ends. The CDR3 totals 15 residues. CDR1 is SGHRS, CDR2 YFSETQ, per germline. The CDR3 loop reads CASSTGRDLAYEQYF. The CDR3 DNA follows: TGCGCCAGCAGCACCGGCAGGGACCTCGCCTACGAGCAGTACTTC.

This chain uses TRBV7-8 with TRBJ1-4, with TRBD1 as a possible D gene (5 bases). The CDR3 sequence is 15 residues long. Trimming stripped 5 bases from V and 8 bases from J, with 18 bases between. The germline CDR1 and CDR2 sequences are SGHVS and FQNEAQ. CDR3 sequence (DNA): TGTGCCAGCAGCCCCGAGGGGCAGGTTGCCGAAAAACTGTTTTTT. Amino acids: CASSPEGQVAEKLFF.